One T cell receptor (beta chain) is described in this entry. Antigen specificity is unknown. The V gene end was trimmed by 10 bases and the J gene end by 8 bases; junction bases not matched to a gene: 17. The CDR3 runs 15 residues. CDR1 is SNHLY, CDR2 FYNNEI, per germline. This specimen comes from a study of OX40 agonist ivuxolimab in advanced cancers. On the study more broadly: An anti-OX40 (CD134) antibody with agonistic activity, ivuxolimab, was administered to patients. From about 23 to 85 years was the age range, with a mean of around 60 years, and roughly 80% were male. Participants could have had prior anti-PD-1, anti-PD-L1 or anti-CTLA-4 therapy, and about 37% had some.

The protocol was immunoSEQ multiplex PCR, while the TCRdb copy is restricted to in-frame clones and leaves out a portion. Among 30,000 to 45,000 clones, 70% to 85% were seen once, and the ten largest hold 11%. Study observations and caveats: In the 0.1 to 3.0 mg/kg range, CD4+ and CD8+ blood T cells had expanded clonally by week 6.

The origin of this receptor is an adult with an advanced solid tumor such as melanoma, head and neck, liver or kidney cancer. The sequencing here drew on CD4+ or CD8+ T cells sorted from blood, taken in a trial of the OX40 agonist ivuxolimab. This chain links TRBV2 with TRBJ1-1; the match to TRBD1 covers 9 bases. CDR3 in amino acids: CATWTGEEVRKEAFF. DNA of the CDR3: TGTGCCACCTGGACAGGGGAAGAGGTGAGGAAGGAAGCTTTCTTT.